The 22 T cell receptor beta chains below come from one sample, sequenced in a study of T cells in Graves' hyperthyroidism and ophthalmopathy. What was amplified from RNA transcripts were TCR beta CDR3 regions. HTBI primers were used for first-round RT-PCR of the TCR CDR3. TCRdb redid the calling of the multiplex PCR reads with MiXCR, one entry per CDR3 protein. The sample consists of 600,000 or so distinct CDR3 sequences, more than 13% of them appearing once. The sample consisted of blood. These receptors all come from a woman in her late teens or twenties with Graves' ophthalmopathy.

The sample holds many counts of this clonotype. The chain links TRBV27 to TRBJ1-5; possibly TRBD1 for D (6 bases). The CDR3 consists of 13 residues. V lost 3 bases and J 12 bases, leaving 15 bases between the germline ends. From germline, CDR1 is MNHEY and CDR2 SMNVEV (reference sequence). CDR3 coding DNA: TGTGCCAGCAGTTTTAGGGGGGACGACAACCAGCATTTT. Protein: CASSFRGDDNQHF.

This clonotype was seen at least ten times. J is TRBJ2-7 and V is TRBV10-3; 9 bases line up with TRBD1. Germline assignment: CDR1 ENHRY and CDR2 SYGVKD. V lost 6 bases, J lost 3 bases, and 6 bases stayed unmatched. The CDR3 spans 14 residues. This chain's CDR3 is CAIRRQGGDYEQYF. The CDR3 DNA follows: TGTGCCATCAGGAGACAGGGGGGAGACTACGAGCAGTACTTC.

Many counts were recorded for this clonotype. The chain employs TRBV12-3 or TRBV12-4 and TRBJ2-3; maybe TRBD1 (5 bases). Deletions cut 4 bases from V and 2 bases from J, with 13 bases between. The CDR3 runs 15 residues. The CDR3 nucleotides read TGTGCCAGCAGTTCAGGGATCCCTCACACAGATACGCAGTATTTT. Encoded protein: CASSSGIPHTDTQYF.

This clonotype was counted at least ten times. The V call is TRBV11-2, the J call TRBJ1-2, with 7 bases aligning to TRBD1. CDR3 length equals 14 residues. CDR1 and CDR2 (germline): SGHAT, FQNNGV. V lost 5 bases and J lost 6; bases outside the gene matches: 9. The CDR3 sequence: CASSTYRGEDGYTF. CDR3 coding DNA: TGTGCCAGCAGCACCTACAGGGGTGAGGATGGCTACACCTTC.

The V gene is TRBV4-1, the J gene TRBJ1-1; D not resolved. The CDR3 is made up of 16 amino acids. Trimming left V 2 bases short and J 0 bases short, with 13 bases between. From germline, CDR1 is MGHRA and CDR2 YSYEKL. CDR3 loop: CASSQLDFGMNTEAFF. CDR3 coding DNA: TGCGCCAGCAGCCAACTCGATTTCGGCATGAACACTGAAGCTTTCTTT.

The chain couples TRBV10-3 to TRBJ2-5; 9 bases agree with TRBD2. With 5 bases clipped from V and 2 bases from J, the junction kept 3 bases outside the gene matches. Germline V CDR1 and CDR2: ENHRY, SYGVKD. The length of the CDR3 is 14 residues. The CDR3: CAISIAGAQETQYF. The CDR3 bases are TGTGCCATCAGTATAGCGGGAGCGCAAGAGACCCAGTACTTC.

In this sample, this clonotype turned up a few times. The CDR3, as DNA: TGTGCCAGCAGCCATGGGAGGGAGGAAGGAGCAGGATACGGCTACACCTTC. Translated, it gives CASSHGREEGAGYGYTF. The chain joins TRBV7-2 to TRBJ1-2; D is ambiguous. The length of the CDR3 is 17 residues. V lost 5 bases and J 8 bases, leaving 27 bases between the germline ends. The germline CDR1 and CDR2 sequences are SGHTA and FQGNSA.

In this sample, this clonotype turned up many times. V and J are TRBV20-1 and TRBJ2-1, with D uncertain. The germline V gene has CDR1 DFQATT and CDR2 SNEGSKA (reference sequence). The V end lost 3 bases, the J end lost 4 bases, and 7 bases lay between the germline ends. CDR3 size: 12 residues. DNA of the CDR3: TGCAGTGCTAGGTATAGTTACAATGAGCAGTTCTTC. Translated: CSARYSYNEQFF.

Points on this clonotype: With a much larger clone just one base away, this may be a read error. The chain carries TRBV15 and TRBJ1-2, with no clear D. CDR1 is LNHNV, CDR2 YYDKDF, per germline (reference sequence). V lost 0 bases and J 0 bases, leaving 5 bases between the germline ends. The CDR3 is 14 amino acids. The CDR3 loop reads CATSRDFTNYGYTF. DNA for the CDR3: TGTGCCACCAGCAGAGATTTTACTAACTATGGCTACACCTTC.

This clonotype was found a few times. This chain links TRBV28 with TRBJ1-6; D possibly corresponds to TRBD1 (5 bases). Trimming shortened V by 6 bases and J by 7 bases, and 13 bases separated the two germline ends. This CDR3 region has 14 residues. Germline V CDR1 and CDR2: MDHEN, SYDVKM. Written as DNA, the CDR3 is TGTGCCAGCAGCCACGGGACGACAAATTCACCCCTCCACTTT. Translated: CASSHGTTNSPLHF.

This clonotype appeared many times. The chain links TRBV12-3 or TRBV12-4 to TRBJ1-3; D perhaps matches TRBD1 (6 bases). Trimming took 6 bases from V and 3 from J, leaving 27 bases between them. CDR3 length equals 19 residues. This CDR3 reads CASRGDGTRKMSLGNTIYF. CDR3 coding DNA: TGTGCCAGCAGGGGTGACGGGACACGGAAAATGTCTCTTGGAAACACCATATATTTT.

This clonotype was detected many times. In DNA form, the CDR3 reads TGTGCCAGCACCCATGGGACAGCGGGCAATCAGCCCCAGCATTTT. As protein: CASTHGTAGNQPQHF. The chain has TRBV6-1 and TRBJ1-5, with TRBD1 matching over 7 bases. Per germline, CDR1 MNHNS and CDR2 SASEGT. The ends lost 7 bases at V and 2 bases at J; junction bases unmatched: 8. This CDR3 has 15 amino acids.

This clonotype was observed at least ten times. J is TRBJ2-7 and V is TRBV18; D remains unclear. V was trimmed by 0 bases and J by 0 bases, leaving 9 bases between them. The V gene's germline CDR1 is KGHSH and CDR2 LQKENI. CDR3 size: 15 residues. CDR3 sequence: CASSPPSKSSYEQYF. The CDR3 bases are TGTGCCAGCTCACCACCCTCTAAGAGCTCCTACGAGCAGTACTTC.

This clonotype was seen at least ten times. V is TRBV18 and J is TRBJ2-7; D gene ambiguous. The CDR3 consists of 13 residues. CDR1 is KGHSH, CDR2 LQKENI, per germline. V lost 2 bases and J lost 6, with 11 bases in between. This CDR3 reads CASSPRERGEQYF. CDR3 nucleotide sequence: TGTGCCAGCTCACCAAGGGAACGTGGCGAGCAGTACTTC.

This clonotype was observed many times. The chain has TRBV6-5 and TRBJ2-7; possibly TRBD1 for D (5 bases). V dropped 2 bases and J dropped 4 bases, with 12 bases sitting between them. The CDR3 totals 14 residues. In germline, CDR1 is MNHEY, CDR2 SVGAGI. The CDR3 DNA follows: TGTGCCAGCAGTTACGGTGCCCGACAGTACGAGCAGTACTTC. It translates to CASSYGARQYEQYF.

The genes are TRBV19 and TRBJ2-6; no clear D gene. Germline CDR1 reads LNHDA; CDR2 reads SQIVND (reference sequence). The CDR3 loop spans 16 amino acids. The ends were cut back, 7 bases at V and 0 bases at J, with 13 bases in the middle. The CDR3 sequence is CASIGPSSSGANVLTF. CDR3 nucleotide sequence: TGTGCCAGTATTGGCCCCTCCAGCTCTGGGGCCAACGTCCTGACTTTC. The whole variable domain, filled in from reference TRBV19 and TRBJ2-6, reads DGGITQSPKYLFRKEGQNVTLSCEQNLNHDAMYWYRQDPGQGLRLIYYSQIVNDFQKGDIAEGYSVSREKKESFPLTVTSAQKNPTAFYLCASIGPSSSGANVLTFGAGSRLTVL.

This sequence joins TRBV6-2 or TRBV6-3 and TRBJ1-2; D gene unclear. CDR3 length: 15 amino acids. V shed 0 bases and J shed 0 bases, with 8 bases lying between them. Germline CDR1 and CDR2: MNHEY and SVGEGT. The CDR3 region has the DNA TGTGCCAGCAGTTACTCGAGGGTCTCTAACTATGGCTACACCTTC. Encoded protein: CASSYSRVSNYGYTF.

This chain uses TRBV15 with TRBJ2-1; 9 bases align to TRBD2. Germline V gives CDR1 LNHNV, CDR2 YYDKDF (reference sequence). The CDR3 extends over 16 amino acids. Germline trimming cut 1 base from V and 2 bases from J; bases unmatched to any gene: 3. DNA of the CDR3: TGTGCCACCAGCAGAGGGGTAGCGGGAGCCTACAATGAGCAGTTCTTC. Amino acids: CATSRGVAGAYNEQFF.

Ten or more counts support this clonotype. This sequence joins TRBV5-1 and TRBJ2-1; TRBD2 matches at 9 bases. Germline V gene lookup returns CDR1 SGHRS and CDR2 YFSETQ. The CDR3 is 15 residues long. Losses at the gene ends were 0 bases for V and 5 bases for J; bases not matched to a gene: 3. The DNA for the CDR3 is TGCGCCAGCAGCTTGGGACTAGCGGTTAACAATGAGCAGTTCTTC. Translation gives CASSLGLAVNNEQFF.

There are many counts of this clonotype. V gene TRBV28 combines with J gene TRBJ2-2, with a tentative D call TRBD2 (5 bases). Trimming took off 3 bases at V and 7 bases at J, with 15 bases between the two ends. Germline assignment: CDR1 MDHEN and CDR2 SYDVKM. The CDR3 is made up of 15 amino acids. CDR3 nucleotide sequence: TGTGCCAGCAGTTTGGGTGGGAGACGCGACGGGGAGCTGTTTTTT. Protein: CASSLGGRRDGELFF.

This clonotype was seen at least ten times. The rearrangement links TRBV12-3 or TRBV12-4 to TRBJ1-2, with D uncertain. The CDR3 totals 11 residues. Trimming left V 5 bases short and J 8 bases short, with 9 bases between. CDR3 sequence reads: CASSRGGGYTF. Written as DNA, the CDR3 is TGTGCCAGCAGTCGCGGTGGAGGCTACACCTTC.

This clonotype was counted many times. The CDR3 DNA reads TGTGCCAGCACCCTAACTGCGTTTCATGGCTACACCTTC. Amino acid sequence: CASTLTAFHGYTF. V usage is TRBV12-3 or TRBV12-4 and J usage is TRBJ1-2; D gene unclear. The CDR3 length is 13 residues. Trimming removed 7 bases at V and 6 bases at J, with 15 bases between.